The clone carrying this TCR beta chain was seen many times. Antigen unknown. The sample comes from a study of identical twins. Findings of the study overall: Fewer insertions were carried by abundant cord blood beta clonotypes, but none was seen in memory repertoires.

Trimming shortened V by 2 bases and J by 7 bases, and 12 bases separated the two germline ends. The CDR3 loop spans 13 amino acids. Germline values: CDR1 DFQATT, CDR2 SNEGSKA (reference sequence). One entry per CDR3 protein results from TCRdb running MiXCR on the 5' RACE reads. The sample lists hundreds of thousands of distinct CDR3 sequences; around 10% were seen once. Material for sequencing was memory (CD45RO+) T cells sorted from blood. The receptor was derived from a woman aged 18-29 years in good health. The rearrangement links TRBV20-1 to TRBJ1-5; perhaps TRBD1 as D (6 bases). The CDR3 sequence is CSARQGPEQPQHF. The CDR3 coding sequence is TGCAGTGCTAGACAGGGGCCAGAACAGCCCCAGCATTTT.